This TCR beta chain was captured in a study of beta chain features in type 1 diabetes (dated by TCRdb to the late 2010s). For the wider study: Mean age, gender distribution, total cell number and subset yield were not different between patients and healthy donors. Across all samples, about 110 million sorted cells were examined, and cell number per subset correlated strongly with RNA yield. In the study, TCRB repertoires of sorted circulating CD4+ T cell subsets from recently diagnosed type 1 diabetes patients were compared with those of matched healthy donors. Naive and central memory subsets were obtained from all 30 or so donors, but regulatory and stem cell-like memory subsets were isolated from only 8 patients and roughly eight healthy donors.

All of the isolated RNA was reverse transcribed with the High Capacity cDNA Reverse Transcription Kit, so expressed TCRB transcripts were sequenced. Deep immunoSEQ sequencing was performed on naive, central memory and regulatory T cell samples, with an average of around 3.4 million total reads per sample. Sorted cells were lysed in RLT buffer, and RNA was extracted using DNase-treated RNeasy Micro or Mini kits according to cell number. Each cell subset was processed separately to prevent cross-contamination, with patient and healthy donor samples processed together. Using the immunoSEQ multiplex PCR, TCRB sequences were amplified from cDNA into 87-bp fragments spanning the CDR3 region. The amplicons were sequenced using the Illumina HiSeq platform. The study's own analysis went as follows. Synthetic template baselines were used to correct PCR bias computationally, reads within Hamming distance 2 were collapsed, and singletons that could not be merged were discarded. By aligning reads against IMGT, V, D and J genes, CDR3 length, and insertions or deletions at six rearrangement sites were assigned. Clonotype counts were normalized to sorted cell number within each subset before computing true diversity and Gini coefficients with the tcR R package. Repertoire sharing was quantified using the overlap coefficient calculated on TCRB nucleotide sequences. The table comes from immuneACCESS by way of TCRdb, which keeps in-frame sequences with V and J called. Part of the clones is missing from these tables; in studies checked, under half for an unresolved V gene and the rest for unknown reasons. V and J calls and clone size are given by that table; D and trimming were obtained from the DNA. In this sample the table shows around 190,000 clones, about 13% of which occur a single time. The top ten constitute approximately 0.64% of the sample.

There are 13 amino acids in the CDR3, from cysteine to phenylalanine inclusive. This entry keeps only the CDR3 DNA: 39 bases, framed from base 1. The junction shows trimming of 4 bases on V and 3 bases on J, and the gene matches do not reach 3 bases of it. According to the germline V gene, CDR1 reads SGHRS and CDR2 reads YFSETQ. General conclusions and limits of the study: The naive, central memory and regulatory TCRB repertoires appeared to resemble one another more closely among patients than among healthy donors. Sequencing cDNA rather than genomic DNA could over-represent highly expressing activated cells, although activation and CD3 levels did not differ between groups. At VDJ recombination sites, type 1 diabetes patients had fewer insertions and more deleted nucleotides, which implies abnormalities in thymic rearrangement. A moderate but significant shortening of TCRB CDR3 length was observed in type 1 diabetes patients in all four CD4+ subsets. HLA sub-analyses involved small numbers of individuals, so any influence of HLA type on TCRB rearrangement remained unresolved. PCR might favor shorter templates, but patient and control samples were amplified and corrected together, so any skew would affect both groups equally.

From each donor, a single peripheral blood sample of approximately 120 mL on average was drawn into heparinised tubes. A BD FACSAria II was used to sort naive, central memory, regulatory and stem cell-like memory CD4+ T cells with a panel that included CD45RO, CCR7, CD25, CD127, CD95 and CD27. All sorted populations exceeded 95% purity. PBMCs were separated immediately by Lymphoprep density gradient centrifugation and were stained directly, without being cultured. To minimize batch effects, samples were stained and sorted in pairs, one healthy donor with one patient per experiment. Of note for this clone: Its antigen target is currently unknown. The sample holds no much larger clone one base away, and base qualities are not on file.

What was sequenced was central memory CD4+ T cells from blood. The chain was built from TRBV5-1 and TRBJ1-1; TRBD1 lines up with 7 middle nucleotides. This clonotype originated in a woman under 30 in good health. The sequenced DNA: TGCGCCAGCAGCCAGACAGGGCACACTGAAGCTTTCTTT. This gives the protein CASSQTGHTEAFF.